Each of the 26 T cell receptor beta chains below was sequenced from the same sample in a study of OX40 agonist ivuxolimab in advanced cancers. This table comes from immunoSEQ multiplex PCR, and its TCRdb copy is limited to in-frame clones, with some not included. Of over 60,000 clones in the sample, about nine tenths are singletons; the top ten hold 2% to 2.5%. Specimen: CD4+ or CD8+ T cells sorted from blood, collected in a trial of the OX40 agonist ivuxolimab. The receptors were sampled from an adult with an advanced solid tumor such as melanoma, head and neck, liver or kidney cancer.

J is TRBJ1-3 and V is TRBV28; no firm D call. CDR1 and CDR2 from the germline V gene are MDHEN and SYDVKM. CDR3 size: 17 residues. V dropped 2 bases and J dropped 1 base, with 15 bases sitting between them. CDR3 DNA: TGTGCCAGCAGTTTAGAAGACACCGTATTTTCTGGAAACACCATATATTTT. Encoded protein: CASSLEDTVFSGNTIYF.

The chain combines TRBV2 with TRBJ2-2; unclear D gene. Germline V gene sequence: CDR1 SNHLY, CDR2 FYNNEI. CDR3 length equals 13 residues. V was trimmed by 8 bases and J by 7 bases, leaving 14 bases between them. The CDR3 region has the DNA TGTGCCAGCCTATTAATTACCGGCGGGGAGCTGTTTTTT. Amino acids: CASLLITGGELFF.

The V and J genes are TRBV27 and TRBJ1-6; D ambiguous. With 3 bases removed from V and 3 bases from J, the gap between germline ends came to 12 bases. The CDR3 is made up of 16 amino acids. The V gene's germline CDR1 is MNHEY and CDR2 SMNVEV (reference sequence). CDR3 residues: CASSFTAYVYNSPLHF. Here the CDR3 DNA reads TGTGCCAGCAGTTTTACGGCCTACGTCTATAATTCACCCCTCCACTTT.

In this sample, this clone turned up a few times. The chain recombines TRBV2 with TRBJ1-3; no firm D call. The germline V gene encodes CDR1 SNHLY and CDR2 FYNNEI. V lost 5 bases to trimming and J lost 7 bases, with 12 bases between them. This CDR3 comprises 13 residues. This CDR3 reads CASSSPQGNTIYF. The CDR3 coding sequence is TGTGCCAGCAGTTCCCCACAAGGGAACACCATATATTTT. The entire variable domain, with the rest obtained from reference TRBV2 and TRBJ1-3, is as follows: EPEVTQTPSHQVTQMGQEVILRCVPISNHLYFYWYRQILGQKVEFLVSFYNNEISEKSEIFDDQFSVERPDGSNFTLKIRSTKLEDSAMYFCASSSPQGNTIYFGEGSWLTVV.

Only one count was recorded for this clone. The chain links TRBV18 to TRBJ2-2, with 10 bases matching TRBD1. With V trimmed by 0 bases and J by 4 bases, 2 bases remained unmatched. This CDR3 spans 16 amino acids. The V gene's germline CDR1 is KGHSH and CDR2 LQKENI. This CDR3 reads CASSPPTGGITGELFF. The CDR3 DNA follows: TGTGCCAGCTCACCACCGACAGGGGGCATCACCGGGGAGCTGTTTTTT.

The chain carries TRBV7-3 and TRBJ1-3; no clear D gene. Germline V lookup: CDR1 SGHTA, CDR2 FQGTGA. CDR3 length: 16 amino acids. The ends were cut back, 2 bases at V and 1 base at J, with 12 bases in the middle. The CDR3 is CASSLGPSGSGNTIYF. CDR3 DNA sequence: TGTGCCAGCAGCTTAGGCCCATCGGGGTCTGGAAACACCATATATTTT.

This chain joins TRBV19 and TRBJ1-5; TRBD1 matches 10 bases. CDR3 length equals 15 residues. The trim removed 5 bases at V and 6 bases at J, leaving 7 bases unmatched. Germline CDR1 is LNHDA and CDR2 is SQIVND (reference sequence). CDR3 DNA sequence: TGTGCCAGTAGTTCCGGGACAGGGGATGTTCAGCCCCAGCATTTT. The encoded protein is CASSSGTGDVQPQHF.

The chain has TRBV27 and TRBJ1-6; unclear D gene. V gave up 0 bases and J gave up 8 bases, with 17 bases separating them. The CDR3 is made up of 17 amino acids. In germline, CDR1 is MNHEY, CDR2 SMNVEV (reference sequence). CDR3 sequence reads: CASSLSWATRRDSPLHF. The DNA of the CDR3 is TGTGCCAGCAGTTTATCTTGGGCCACAAGAAGGGATTCACCCCTCCACTTT.

V gene TRBV6-6 combines with J gene TRBJ1-4, with TRBD1 matching 9 bases. The CDR3 has 14 amino acids. V was pared by 7 bases and J by 7 bases, with 7 bases of the junction left unmatched. In germline, CDR1 is MNHNY, CDR2 SVGAGI (reference sequence). The CDR3: CASNPGTGTEKLFF. As DNA, the CDR3 is TGTGCCAGCAATCCCGGGACAGGGACTGAAAAACTGTTTTTT.

The chain is built from TRBV7-2 and TRBJ1-1, with a weak D call TRBD1 (5 bases). The CDR3 runs 15 residues. Per the germline V gene, CDR1 is SGHTA and CDR2 is FQGNSA. V lost 4 bases to trimming and J lost 1 base, with 13 bases between them. The CDR3 coding sequence is TGTGCCAGCAGCTCACCCCCTAGGGGGAACACTGAAGCTTTCTTT. The encoded protein is CASSSPPRGNTEAFF.

In its sample, this clone was seen once. The chain joins TRBV18 to TRBJ1-4, with TRBD1 matching over 10 bases. V gave up 2 bases and J gave up 6 bases; unmatched junction bases: 0. This CDR3 is built from 14 residues. Germline loops: CDR1 KGHSH, CDR2 LQKENI. The CDR3 sequence: CASSPGTGDEKLFF. CDR3 sequence (DNA): TGTGCCAGCTCACCAGGGACAGGGGATGAAAAACTGTTTTTT.

This clone was seen more than once but under ten times. The rearrangement uses TRBV10-3 and TRBJ1-1; D is unresolved. There are 14 residues in the CDR3. The germline V gene has CDR1 ENHRY and CDR2 SYGVKD. The V gene lost 0 bases and the J gene lost 1 base, with 6 bases spanning the gap. CDR3 sequence reads: CAISESSQNTEAFF. As DNA, the CDR3 is TGTGCCATCAGTGAGTCCAGCCAGAACACTGAAGCTTTCTTT.

This clone turned up a few times. The chain recombines TRBV27 with TRBJ1-2, with a weak D call TRBD1 (5 bases). The CDR3 spans 11 residues. V was pared by 3 bases and J by 10 bases, with 9 bases between. The germline V gene encodes CDR1 MNHEY and CDR2 SMNVEV (reference sequence). CDR3 DNA sequence: TGTGCCAGCAGTTTCGGGGGGGTCTACACCTTC. This encodes CASSFGGVYTF.

The V call is TRBV12-1, the J call TRBJ1-2. TRBV12-1 is flagged as a pseudogene. This CDR3 region has 19 residues. CDR3 in amino acids: CASSGGSGALKLANYGYTF. Here the CDR3 DNA reads TGTGCCAGCAGCGGGGGGTCTGGGGCTCTAAAATTAGCTAACTATGGCTACACCTTC.

The V and J genes are TRBV10-1 and TRBJ2-3, with TRBD2 matching over 11 bases. The CDR3 runs to 16 residues. V was clipped by 4 bases and J by 0 bases; unmatched bases: 3. Looked up from germline, CDR1 is WNHNN and CDR2 is SYGVQD (reference sequence). The CDR3 reads CASSATSGASTDTQYF. The CDR3 DNA reads TGCGCCAGCAGTGCGACTAGCGGGGCTAGCACAGATACGCAGTATTTT.

The table lists this clone with a count of one. The chain has TRBV7-8 and TRBJ2-2; possible D gene TRBD2, 5 bases. Germline CDR1 and CDR2: SGHVS and FQNEAQ. The CDR3 contains 14 residues. With 1 base removed from V and 4 bases from J, the gap between germline ends came to 7 bases. The CDR3 nucleotides are TGTGCCAGCAGCTTAGGAGGGATCACCGGGGAGCTGTTTTTT. It specifies CASSLGGITGELFF.

This chain links TRBV20-1 with TRBJ1-1; 7 bases agree with TRBD1. The trim removed 6 bases at V and 4 bases at J, leaving 2 bases unmatched. This CDR3 is built from 11 residues. CDR1 DFQATT and CDR2 SNEGSKA come from the germline V gene (reference sequence). The CDR3 DNA reads TGCAGTGCAGAGGGGGCCACTGAAGCTTTCTTT. Translating it yields CSAEGATEAFF.

Only one count was recorded for this clone. This chain connects TRBV18 to TRBJ2-1; possibly TRBD2 for D (6 bases). Germline V lookup: CDR1 KGHSH, CDR2 LQKENI. The V and J ends lost 2 bases and 6 bases respectively, with 8 bases between them. This CDR3 has 13 residues. The CDR3 reads CASSPGGSNEQFF. The CDR3 DNA sequence: TGTGCCAGCTCACCAGGAGGGTCCAATGAGCAGTTCTTC.

V usage is TRBV7-9 and J usage is TRBJ2-1, with D perhaps TRBD1 or TRBD2 (5 bases each). Looked up from germline, CDR1 is SEHNR and CDR2 is FQNEAQ (reference sequence). This CDR3 comprises 13 residues. The V end lost 0 bases, the J end lost 6 bases, and 6 bases lay between the germline ends. The CDR3 loop reads CASSLAGGNEQFF. CDR3 coding DNA: TGTGCCAGCAGCTTAGCTGGGGGCAATGAGCAGTTCTTC.

The CDR3: CASSQELDSLSTDTQYF. The CDR3 bases are TGCGCCAGCAGCCAGGAATTGGACTCCCTAAGCACAGATACGCAGTATTTT. The chain uses TRBV4-1 and TRBJ2-3, with a weak D call TRBD2 (5 bases). V lost 3 bases to trimming and J lost 0 bases, with 16 bases between them. Germline CDR1 and CDR2: MGHRA and YSYEKL. The CDR3 extends over 17 amino acids.

The rearrangement joins TRBV5-6 to TRBJ1-6, with 7 bases that match TRBD1. Germline V CDR1 and CDR2: SGHDT, YYEEEE. The J segment lost 12 bases and the V segment lost 4 bases, leaving 13 bases of the junction unmatched. The CDR3 length is 15 residues. The CDR3 sequence: CASSEDPGTAIPLHF. Written as DNA, the CDR3 is TGTGCCAGCAGCGAGGACCCCGGGACAGCCATACCCCTCCACTTT.

J is TRBJ2-5 and V is TRBV11-2, with TRBD2 matching 10 bases. The CDR3 totals 15 residues. Germline V CDR1 and CDR2: SGHAT, FQNNGV. The V gene end was trimmed by 6 bases and the J gene end by 2 bases; junction bases not matched to a gene: 6. The CDR3 sequence is CASSNIAGGQETQYF. The CDR3 DNA follows: TGTGCCAGCAGTAATATAGCGGGGGGACAAGAGACCCAGTACTTC.

The genes are TRBV18 and TRBJ1-2; 7 positions agree with TRBD1. The V and J ends lost 5 bases and 3 bases, in that order; junction bases with no gene match: 3. CDR3 size: 13 residues. Germline-derived CDR1 and CDR2 are KGHSH and LQKENI. This CDR3 is CASSSGTDYGYTF. CDR3 in DNA: TGTGCCAGCTCAAGCGGGACAGACTATGGCTACACCTTC.

The CDR3 reads CASSPGGVQPQHF. The DNA for the CDR3 is TGCGCCAGCAGTCCTGGAGGGGTTCAGCCCCAGCATTTT. The chain recombines TRBV10-2 with TRBJ1-5, with TRBD1 as a possible D gene (5 bases). The CDR3 extends over 13 amino acids. V lost 5 bases to trimming and J lost 6 bases, with 11 bases between them. Germline lookup yields CDR1 WSHSY and CDR2 SAAADI.

This chain joins TRBV6-1 and TRBJ1-1; D is ambiguous. CDR3 length: 14 amino acids. From germline, CDR1 is MNHNS and CDR2 SASEGT. V was shortened by 7 bases and J by 3 bases, with 15 bases between the two germline ends. The CDR3 bases are TGTGCCAGCACCCCCGGGGTCTGGTACACTGAAGCTTTCTTT. Translation: CASTPGVWYTEAFF.

The chain links TRBV4-1 to TRBJ2-3; either TRBD1 or TRBD2 may fit D (5 bases each). The germline V and J ends were trimmed by 0 bases and 6 bases, with 19 bases remaining between them. This CDR3 has 17 residues. Germline CDR1 is MGHRA and CDR2 is YSYEKL. The CDR3 coding sequence is TGCGCCAGCAGCCAAGATTCAGGACCTATGGGGGTGGATACGCAGTATTTT. Protein product: CASSQDSGPMGVDTQYF.